This T cell receptor (beta chain) emerged from a study of HIV-infected patients and healthy controls. All unsorted peripheral T cells were captured because whole blood was used without fractionation. Alpha and beta constant-region primers primed reverse transcription of about 500 ng RNA. Alpha and beta chain libraries were made separately by chain-specific third strand synthesis with multiplexing indices. Each molecule carried a 12-nucleotide identifier made of two joined random hexamers added before amplification. From the 5' RACE reads, TCRdb called clonotypes with MiXCR, one entry per CDR3 protein. The repertoire consists of 8,000 to 11,000 distinct CDR3 sequences, with around 7.6% occurring once and the leading ten covering 3% to 4%. In this sample, this clonotype is medium-sized. As yet, its antigen is unknown. Whole-study results and caveats: Healthy controls shared more CDR3 sequences between individuals than HIV-infected patients did. HIV-associated CDR3 frequencies dropped significantly during therapy; CMV-associated ones, mostly rising, changed nonsignificantly.

Sequenced material: blood. This clonotype originated in an adult in good health.

The CDR3 spells CASRKQTGQGSYNEQFF. DNA of the CDR3: TGTGCCAGCAGGAAACAAACAGGACAGGGCTCCTACAATGAGCAGTTCTTC. V and J are TRBV2 and TRBJ2-1; TRBD1 agrees at 8 bases. V trimming: 6 bases; J trimming: 0 bases; junction bases outside the gene matches: 10. Germline V gives CDR1 SNHLY, CDR2 FYNNEI. The CDR3 extends over 17 amino acids.